Here is one T cell receptor gamma chain with its context. Its antigen target is currently unknown. No much larger clone is present one base from it, and per-base qualities are unavailable. These data belong to a study of intestinal T cells in coeliac disease (dated by TCRdb to the early 2020s). About the study as a whole: In the TRG cohort, the mean age of coeliac patients was about 16 years compared with 50 to 65 years for controls, so the coeliac patients were much younger than the controls. Duodenal biopsies from 33 coeliac disease patients and approximately 20 non-coeliac controls made up a second, larger TCR-gamma (TRG) cohort. The TCR-delta (TRD) cohort comprised duodenal biopsies from 11 coeliac disease patients and 11 non-coeliac controls. What the study reported, not specific to this receptor: Coeliac and control groups differed significantly in age, although an age-split analysis did not yield significant classification. There was no way to tell repeated CDR3 amino acid sequences apart from PCR duplicates. TRD kmer-based clustering correctly classified all 20 or so biopsies in training, with a reported leave-one-out accuracy of 80% to 95%. FFPE-derived DNA was found to be relatively degraded, and loss of a proportion of TCR sequences in each sample was likely caused by this degradation. Clustering based on TRG put most of the 54 biopsies (roughly 94%) in the right class, and the reported leave-one-out accuracy was about 87%.

Genomic DNA was extracted with the QIAamp DNA FFPE tissue kit from ten 5-um FFPE scrolls per case. Classification of coeliac disease based on the TCR repertoire was tested using fully anonymised formalin-fixed paraffin-embedded duodenal biopsies that were surplus to diagnostic needs. The CDR3 sequence holds 11 residues, the cysteine and phenylalanine included. The only DNA kept is the CDR3, 33 bases in frame from the first base. As encoded in the germline V gene, CDR1 is VENAVY while CDR2 is YDSYNSRV. Library preparation used multiplex PCR. Sequenced on an Ion Torrent PGM. TRG repertoires were amplified from 200 ng of biopsy DNA using the LymphoTrack kit, whose primers carry Illumina adapters. TRG amplicons were purified with AMPure XP beads, quantified on a 2100 Bioanalyzer, and pooled equimolarly. An Ion PGM instrument was used to sequence the TRG libraries. On the authors' methods: Using FastX, any read was removed if more than 10% of its nucleotides had quality scores below the third quartile calculated per patient. Alignment of reads was performed with IMGT/HighV-QUEST so that V, D and J genes were assigned, CDR3 regions were identified and functionality was assessed. After the sequences were translated into amino acids, every sequence predicted to be non-functional was thrown out. CDR3s were split into kmers with and without positional annotation, PCA was performed on kmer frequencies, and samples were clustered using all 1023 combinations of PCs 1-10. Leave-one-out cross-validation was used to validate the classification, with parameters re-optimised on the remaining samples in each round. Shannon diversity was calculated using the vegan R package from repeated random subsamples equal to the lowest read count. TCRdb processed the public reads again with the CATT caller, after which rows with matching DNA were combined. The authors' filters were not applied to this entry. The sample includes 500 to 700 gamma-chain clones, with 52% observed a single time. The ten largest clones take up around a sixth of the sample.

The sequence is built from TRGV8 and TRGJ1 or TRGJ2. Sequencing was done on a sample of a duodenal biopsy. This sequence was found in a human donor with celiac disease. The CDR3 loop reads CAPGDWGKKLF. The DNA sequence is given as TGTGCACCTGGGGATTGGGGTAAGAAACTCTTT.